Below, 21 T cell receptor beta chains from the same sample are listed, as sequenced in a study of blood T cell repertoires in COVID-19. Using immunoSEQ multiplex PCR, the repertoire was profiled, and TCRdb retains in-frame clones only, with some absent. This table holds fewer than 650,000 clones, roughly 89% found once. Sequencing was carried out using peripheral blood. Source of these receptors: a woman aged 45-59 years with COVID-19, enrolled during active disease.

The CDR3 sequence is CASSQAGFTGRGYTF. In DNA, the CDR3 is TGCGCCAGCAGCCAGGCCGGCTTTACCGGGAGGGGCTACACCTTC. The chain couples TRBV4-1 to TRBJ1-2; no clear D gene. The CDR3 is made up of 15 amino acids. With 3 bases removed from V and 8 bases from J, the gap between germline ends came to 19 bases. Germline assignment: CDR1 MGHRA and CDR2 YSYEKL.

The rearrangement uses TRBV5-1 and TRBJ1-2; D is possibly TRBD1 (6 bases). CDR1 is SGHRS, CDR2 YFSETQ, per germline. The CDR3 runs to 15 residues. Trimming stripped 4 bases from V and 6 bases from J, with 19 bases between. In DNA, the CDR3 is TGCGCCAGCAGCCCCACCCTCGGCAGGGGTGATGGCTACACCTTC. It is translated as CASSPTLGRGDGYTF.

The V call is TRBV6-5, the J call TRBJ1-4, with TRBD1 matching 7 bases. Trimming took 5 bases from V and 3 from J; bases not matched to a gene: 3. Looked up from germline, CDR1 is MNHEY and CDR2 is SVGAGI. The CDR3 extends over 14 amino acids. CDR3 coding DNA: TGTGCCAGCAGTAGGACAGGCCCTAATGAAAAACTGTTTTTT. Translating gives CASSRTGPNEKLFF.

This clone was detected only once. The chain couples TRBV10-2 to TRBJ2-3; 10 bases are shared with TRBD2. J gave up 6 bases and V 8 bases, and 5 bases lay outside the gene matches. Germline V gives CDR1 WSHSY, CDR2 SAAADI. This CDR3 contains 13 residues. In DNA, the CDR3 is TGCGCCAGCGGCAGCGGGGGGGGCGATACGCAGTATTTT. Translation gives CASGSGGGDTQYF.

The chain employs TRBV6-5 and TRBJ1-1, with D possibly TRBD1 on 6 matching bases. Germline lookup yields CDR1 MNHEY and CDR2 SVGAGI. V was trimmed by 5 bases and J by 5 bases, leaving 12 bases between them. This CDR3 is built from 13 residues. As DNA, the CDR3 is TGTGCCAGCAGTACTACAGGGCGGACTGAAGCTTTCTTT. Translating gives CASSTTGRTEAFF.

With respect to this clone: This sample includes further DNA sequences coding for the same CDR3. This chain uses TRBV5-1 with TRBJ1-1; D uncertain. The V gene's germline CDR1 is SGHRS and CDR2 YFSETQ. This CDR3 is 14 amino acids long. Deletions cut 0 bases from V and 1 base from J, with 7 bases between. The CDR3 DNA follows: TGCGCCAGCAGCTTGGCAACGGGGAACACTGAAGCTTTCTTT. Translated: CASSLATGNTEAFF.

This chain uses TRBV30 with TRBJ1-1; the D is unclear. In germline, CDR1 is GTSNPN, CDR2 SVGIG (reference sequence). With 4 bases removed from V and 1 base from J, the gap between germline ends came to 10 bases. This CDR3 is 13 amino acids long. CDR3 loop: CAWTPRGNTEAFF. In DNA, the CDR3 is TGTGCCTGGACCCCTCGGGGGAACACTGAAGCTTTCTTT.

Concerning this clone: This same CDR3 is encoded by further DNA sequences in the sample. In nucleotides, the CDR3 is TGCGCCAGCAGCCAAGGACAGTACAGCAATCAGCCCCAGCATTTT. It encodes CASSQGQYSNQPQHF. The genes are TRBV4-1 and TRBJ1-5; TRBD1 might be the D (5 bases). With 1 base removed from V and 1 base from J, the gap between germline ends came to 8 bases. The germline CDR1 and CDR2 sequences are MGHRA and YSYEKL. This CDR3 has 15 residues.

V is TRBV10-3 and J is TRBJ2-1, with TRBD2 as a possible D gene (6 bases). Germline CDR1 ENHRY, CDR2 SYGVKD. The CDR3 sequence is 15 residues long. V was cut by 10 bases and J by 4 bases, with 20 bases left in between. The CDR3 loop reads CATAPGDSFYNEQFF. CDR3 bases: TGTGCCACCGCCCCCGGGGACTCCTTTTACAATGAGCAGTTCTTC.

CDR3 nucleotides: TGTGCCAGCAGTTTAAGTGGGGGGGGCTACACCTTC. Translating gives CASSLSGGGYTF. J is TRBJ1-2 and V is TRBV28; the D gene is possibly TRBD1 (5 bases). Per germline, CDR1 MDHEN and CDR2 SYDVKM. Trimming pared 2 bases from V and 8 bases from J, leaving 9 bases between. This CDR3 comprises 12 residues.

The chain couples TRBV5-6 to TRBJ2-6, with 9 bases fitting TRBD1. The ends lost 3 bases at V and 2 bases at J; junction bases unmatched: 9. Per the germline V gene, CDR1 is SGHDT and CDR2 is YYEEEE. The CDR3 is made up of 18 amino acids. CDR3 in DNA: TGTGCCAGCAGCTCTTGGACAGGGGAGGCTCCTGGGGCCAACGTCCTGACTTTC. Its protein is CASSSWTGEAPGANVLTF. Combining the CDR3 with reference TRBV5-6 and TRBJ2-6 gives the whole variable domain DAGVTQSPTHLIKTRGQQVTLRCSPKSGHDTVSWYQQALGQGPQFIFQYYEEEERQRGNFPDRFSGHQFPNYSSELNVNALLLGDSALYLCASSSWTGEAPGANVLTFGAGSRLTVL.

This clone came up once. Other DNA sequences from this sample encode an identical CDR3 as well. The CDR3 spells CAWSRVNTEAFF. In nucleotides, the CDR3 is TGTGCCTGGAGTCGGGTAAACACTGAAGCTTTCTTT. The chain employs TRBV30 and TRBJ1-1; D not resolved. Between the trimmed V and J ends, which lost 2 bases and 2 bases, there was a span of 6 bases. The germline V gene has CDR1 GTSNPN and CDR2 SVGIG (reference sequence). This CDR3 has 12 residues.

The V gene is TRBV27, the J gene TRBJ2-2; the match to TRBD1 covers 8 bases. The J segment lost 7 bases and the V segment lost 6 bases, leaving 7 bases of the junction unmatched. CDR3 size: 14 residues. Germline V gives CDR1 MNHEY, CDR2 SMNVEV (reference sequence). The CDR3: CASSLTGVGGELFF. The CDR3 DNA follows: TGTGCCAGCAGCTTGACAGGGGTAGGCGGGGAGCTGTTTTTT.

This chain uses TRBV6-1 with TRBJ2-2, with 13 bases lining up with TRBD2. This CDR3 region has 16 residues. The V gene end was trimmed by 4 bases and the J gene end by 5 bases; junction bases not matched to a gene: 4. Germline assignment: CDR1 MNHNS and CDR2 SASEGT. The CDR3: CASSAGTSGVTGELFF. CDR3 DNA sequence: TGTGCCAGCAGTGCTGGGACTAGCGGGGTTACCGGGGAGCTGTTTTTT.

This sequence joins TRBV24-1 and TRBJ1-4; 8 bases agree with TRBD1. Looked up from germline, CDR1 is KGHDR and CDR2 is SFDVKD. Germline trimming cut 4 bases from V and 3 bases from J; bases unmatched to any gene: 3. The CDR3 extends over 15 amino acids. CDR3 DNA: TGTGCCACCAGTGAATCACAGGGGGCTAATGAAAAACTGTTTTTT. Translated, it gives CATSESQGANEKLFF.

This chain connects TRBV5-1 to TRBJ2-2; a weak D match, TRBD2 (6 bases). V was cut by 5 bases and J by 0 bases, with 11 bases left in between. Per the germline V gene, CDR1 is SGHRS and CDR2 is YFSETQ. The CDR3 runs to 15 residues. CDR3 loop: CASRVAGTNTGELFF. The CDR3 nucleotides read TGCGCCAGCAGAGTGGCGGGGACGAACACCGGGGAGCTGTTTTTT.

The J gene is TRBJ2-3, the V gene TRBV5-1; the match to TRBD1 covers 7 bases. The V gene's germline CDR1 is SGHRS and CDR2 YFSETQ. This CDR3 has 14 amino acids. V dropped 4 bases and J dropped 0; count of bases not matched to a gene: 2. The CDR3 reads CASSGGQSTDTQYF. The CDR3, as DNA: TGCGCCAGCAGCGGGGGACAGAGCACAGATACGCAGTATTTT.

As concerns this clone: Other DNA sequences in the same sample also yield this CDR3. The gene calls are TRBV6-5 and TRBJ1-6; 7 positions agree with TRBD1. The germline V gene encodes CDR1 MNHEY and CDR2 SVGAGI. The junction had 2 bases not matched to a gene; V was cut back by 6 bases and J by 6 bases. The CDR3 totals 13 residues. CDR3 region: CASRTGINSPLHF. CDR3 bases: TGTGCCAGCAGGACAGGGATTAATTCACCCCTCCACTTT.

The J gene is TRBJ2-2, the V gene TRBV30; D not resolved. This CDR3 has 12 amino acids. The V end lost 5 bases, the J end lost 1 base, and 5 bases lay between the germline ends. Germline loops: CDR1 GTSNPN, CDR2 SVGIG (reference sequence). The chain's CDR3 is CAWGRNTGELFF. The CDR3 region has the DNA TGTGCCTGGGGGCGGAACACCGGGGAGCTGTTTTTT. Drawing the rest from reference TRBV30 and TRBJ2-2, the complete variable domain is SQTIHQWPATLVQPVGSPLSLECTVEGTSNPNLYWYRQAAGRGLQLLFYSVGIGQISSEVPQNLSASRPQDRQFILSSKKLLLSDSGFYLCAWGRNTGELFFGEGSRLTVL.

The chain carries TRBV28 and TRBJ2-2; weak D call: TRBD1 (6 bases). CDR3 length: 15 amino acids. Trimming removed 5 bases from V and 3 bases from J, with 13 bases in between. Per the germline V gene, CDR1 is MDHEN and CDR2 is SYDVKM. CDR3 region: CASSGAGTYTGELFF. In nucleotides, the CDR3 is TGTGCCAGCAGTGGGGCCGGGACATACACCGGGGAGCTGTTTTTT. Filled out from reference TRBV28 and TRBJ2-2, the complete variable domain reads DVKVTQSSRYLVKRTGEKVFLECVQDMDHENMFWYRQDPGLGLRLIYFSYDVKMKEKGDIPEGYSVSREKKERFSLILESASTNQTSMYLCASSGAGTYTGELFFGEGSRLTVL.

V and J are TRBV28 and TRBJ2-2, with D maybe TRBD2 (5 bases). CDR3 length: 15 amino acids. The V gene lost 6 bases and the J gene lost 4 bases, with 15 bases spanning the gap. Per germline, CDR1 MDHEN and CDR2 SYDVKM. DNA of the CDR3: TGTGCCAGCAGCATAAGAGGGCCCCTCACCGGGGAGCTGTTTTTT. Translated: CASSIRGPLTGELFF. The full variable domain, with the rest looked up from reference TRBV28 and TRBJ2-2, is DVKVTQSSRYLVKRTGEKVFLECVQDMDHENMFWYRQDPGLGLRLIYFSYDVKMKEKGDIPEGYSVSREKKERFSLILESASTNQTSMYLCASSIRGPLTGELFFGEGSRLTVL.